The rows below give T cell receptor beta chains drawn from one sample of a study of stem cell transplantation in POMP-related autoinflammatory disease. Assay used: immunoSEQ multiplex PCR; TCRdb lists only in-frame clones, some missing. The sample holds tens of thousands of clones, more than 75% seen once. The specimen was CD4+ T cells from PBMCs, collected after stem cell transplantation. The source is a human patient with POMP-related autoinflammation and immune dysregulation (PRAID). The graft donor may be the source of some T cells. Both conserved end residues are part of each CDR3. The order of the fields is V gene, J gene, D gene, CDR3 protein, CDR3 DNA. The D gene is left open where the match is weak.

V gene: TRBV30; J gene: TRBJ2-2; D gene: .; CDR3 protein: CAWRGQGSTGELFF; CDR3 DNA: TGTGCCTGGAGAGGCCAGGGCTCCACCGGGGAGCTGTTTTTT
V gene: TRBV5-1; J gene: TRBJ2-6; D gene: TRBD1; CDR3 protein: CASSRDRFSGANVLTF; CDR3 DNA: TGCGCCAGCAGCCGGGACAGGTTCTCTGGGGCCAACGTCCTGACTTTC
V gene: TRBV28; J gene: TRBJ2-7; D gene: TRBD2; CDR3 protein: CASRVGGVTYEQYF; CDR3 DNA: TGTGCCAGCAGGGTGGGAGGGGTGACCTACGAGCAGTACTTC
V gene: TRBV10-2; J gene: TRBJ2-7; D gene: TRBD1; CDR3 protein: CASTASTGVYEQYF; CDR3 DNA: TGCGCCAGCACGGCAAGCACAGGGGTATACGAGCAGTACTTC
V gene: TRBV4-2; J gene: TRBJ2-3; D gene: .; CDR3 protein: CASSQTSGTDTQYF; CDR3 DNA: TGTGCCAGCAGCCAAACGTCCGGCACAGATACGCAGTATTTT
V gene: TRBV6-1; J gene: TRBJ1-5; D gene: .; CDR3 protein: CASSEWGTVNPGHF; CDR3 DNA: TGTGCCAGCAGTGAATGGGGCACCGTCAACCCAGGTCATTTT
V gene: TRBV4-1; J gene: TRBJ1-4; D gene: .; CDR3 protein: CASSQLPATNEKLFF; CDR3 DNA: TGCGCCAGCAGCCAATTACCAGCAACTAATGAAAAACTGTTTTTT
V gene: TRBV5-1; J gene: TRBJ2-2; D gene: .; CDR3 protein: CASSRRGGAGELFF; CDR3 DNA: TGCGCCAGCAGCCGCCGCGGAGGCGCCGGGGAGCTGTTTTTT
V gene: TRBV5-4; J gene: TRBJ1-1; D gene: TRBD1; CDR3 protein: CASSGPGQSTEAFF; CDR3 DNA: TGTGCCAGCAGCGGTCCGGGACAGTCCACTGAAGCTTTCTTT
V gene: TRBV24-1; J gene: TRBJ2-3; D gene: TRBD2; CDR3 protein: CATSDRGLAGNTDTQYF; CDR3 DNA: TGTGCCACCAGTGACCGGGGACTAGCGGGAAACACAGATACGCAGTATTTT
V gene: TRBV2; J gene: TRBJ1-2; D gene: .; CDR3 protein: CASSPDRNYGYTF; CDR3 DNA: TGTGCCAGCAGCCCGGACCGGAACTATGGCTACACCTTC
V gene: TRBV7-8; J gene: TRBJ1-4; D gene: .; CDR3 protein: CASSPRTGKKLFF; CDR3 DNA: TGTGCCAGCAGCCCTCGGACTGGGAAAAAACTGTTTTTT
V gene: TRBV28; J gene: TRBJ1-2; D gene: .; CDR3 protein: CASRRIPPGPNYGYTF; CDR3 DNA: TGTGCCAGCAGGCGCATCCCCCCAGGACCTAACTATGGCTACACCTTC
V gene: TRBV14; J gene: TRBJ1-1; D gene: .; CDR3 protein: CASSQYRDSTMNTEAFF; CDR3 DNA: TGTGCCAGCAGCCAATACAGAGACTCGACCATGAACACTGAAGCTTTCTTT
V gene: TRBV5-1; J gene: TRBJ2-2; D gene: TRBD2; CDR3 protein: CASSLLRGDTGELFF; CDR3 DNA: TGCGCCAGCAGCTTGTTGCGGGGGGACACCGGGGAGCTGTTTTTT
V gene: TRBV5-1; J gene: TRBJ1-6; D gene: TRBD1; CDR3 protein: CASSLRGQGNSPLHF; CDR3 DNA: TGCGCCAGCAGCTTGAGAGGACAGGGTAATTCACCCCTCCACTTT
V gene: TRBV7-9; J gene: TRBJ1-5; D gene: .; CDR3 protein: CASSRGGNFNQPQHF; CDR3 DNA: TGTGCCAGCAGCCGCGGGGGAAACTTCAATCAGCCCCAGCATTTT
V gene: TRBV3-1/TRBV3-2; J gene: TRBJ2-3; D gene: .; CDR3 protein: CASSQGGRGQYF; CDR3 DNA: TGTGCCAGCAGCCAAGGAGGCAGAGGGCAGTATTTT
V gene: TRBV28; J gene: TRBJ2-3; D gene: .; CDR3 protein: CASSTPGHFTDTQYF; CDR3 DNA: TGTGCCAGCAGTACACCGGGGCACTTCACAGATACGCAGTATTTT
V gene: TRBV28; J gene: TRBJ2-1; D gene: .; CDR3 protein: CASSFPGNSYNEQFF; CDR3 DNA: TGTGCCAGCAGTTTCCCCGGGAACTCCTACAATGAGCAGTTCTTC
V gene: TRBV6-5; J gene: TRBJ1-4; D gene: .; CDR3 protein: CASSYDSGPNEKLFF; CDR3 DNA: TGTGCCAGCAGTTACGACTCAGGTCCTAATGAAAAACTGTTTTTT
V gene: TRBV14; J gene: TRBJ2-5; D gene: TRBD1; CDR3 protein: CASSRLRDRNQETQYF; CDR3 DNA: TGTGCCAGCAGCCGCCTCCGGGACAGAAACCAAGAGACCCAGTACTTC
V gene: TRBV10-3; J gene: TRBJ2-4; D gene: .; CDR3 protein: CAISESSGAVAKNIQYF; CDR3 DNA: TGTGCCATCAGTGAGTCGTCGGGGGCCGTAGCCAAAAACATTCAGTACTTC
V gene: TRBV28; J gene: TRBJ1-2; D gene: TRBD1; CDR3 protein: CASSSPFSGTGIFGYTF; CDR3 DNA: TGTGCCAGCAGTTCTCCGTTCTCCGGGACAGGGATTTTTGGCTACACCTTC
V gene: TRBV19; J gene: TRBJ2-2; D gene: TRBD2; CDR3 protein: CASSIVLRLAGPGGELFF; CDR3 DNA: TGTGCCAGTAGTATAGTCTTGAGACTAGCGGGACCGGGCGGGGAGCTGTTTTTT
V gene: TRBV5-1; J gene: TRBJ2-2; D gene: .; CDR3 protein: CASSFTGHLNTGELFF; CDR3 DNA: TGCGCCAGCAGCTTCACGGGACACCTGAACACCGGGGAGCTGTTTTTT
V gene: TRBV30; J gene: TRBJ1-5; D gene: .; CDR3 protein: CAWSVPGQADQPQHF; CDR3 DNA: TGTGCCTGGAGTGTACCAGGACAAGCGGATCAGCCCCAGCATTTT
V gene: TRBV4-1; J gene: TRBJ2-1; D gene: .; CDR3 protein: CASSQEGQGAGDEQFF; CDR3 DNA: TGCGCCAGCAGCCAAGAAGGCCAGGGGGCGGGGGATGAGCAGTTCTTC
V gene: TRBV7-8; J gene: TRBJ2-3; D gene: .; CDR3 protein: CASSLAGGRDTQYF; CDR3 DNA: TGTGCCAGCAGCTTAGCGGGGGGCAGAGATACGCAGTATTTT